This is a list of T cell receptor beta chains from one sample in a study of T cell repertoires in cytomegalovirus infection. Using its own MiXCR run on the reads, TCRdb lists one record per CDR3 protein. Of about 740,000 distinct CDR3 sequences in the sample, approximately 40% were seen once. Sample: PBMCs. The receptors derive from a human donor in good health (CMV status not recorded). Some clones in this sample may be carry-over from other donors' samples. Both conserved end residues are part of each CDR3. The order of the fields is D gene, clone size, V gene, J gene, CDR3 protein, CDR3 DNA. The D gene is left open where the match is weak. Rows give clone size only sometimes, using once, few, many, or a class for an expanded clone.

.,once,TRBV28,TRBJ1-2,CASRGSTNYGYTF,TGTGCCAGCAGGGGCAGCACTAACTATGGCTACACCTTC
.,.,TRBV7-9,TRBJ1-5,CASSLIPVGNHPQHF,TGTGCCAGCAGCTTAATCCCAGTTGGAAATCATCCCCAGCATTTT
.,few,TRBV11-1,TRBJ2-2,CASSYRDTSGELFF,TGTGCCAGCAGCTACCGGGACACCTCCGGGGAGCTGTTTTTT
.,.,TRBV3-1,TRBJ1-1,CASSHRTAMNTEAFF,TGTGCCAGCAGCCACCGGACCGCGATGAACACTGAAGCTTTCTTT
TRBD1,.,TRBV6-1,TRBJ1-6,CASRRDSFNSPLHF,TGTGCCAGCAGGAGGGACAGCTTTAATTCACCCCTCCACTTT
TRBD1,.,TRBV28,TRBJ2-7,CASSSPGTAFYEQYF,TGTGCCAGCAGTTCTCCAGGGACAGCCTTCTACGAGCAGTACTTC
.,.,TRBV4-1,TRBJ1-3,CASSQSGSSGNTIYF,TGCGCCAGCAGCCAATCGGGGAGCTCTGGAAACACCATATATTTT
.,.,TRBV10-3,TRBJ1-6,CAISRAEVGSPLHF,TGTGCCATCAGTCGAGCGGAAGTAGGTTCACCCCTCCACTTT
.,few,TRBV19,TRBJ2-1,CASKAAHSDNEQFF,TGTGCCAGCAAAGCTGCGCATAGCGACAATGAGCAGTTCTTC
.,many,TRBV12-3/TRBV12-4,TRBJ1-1,CASSYGTYTEAFF,TGTGCCAGCAGCTACGGGACGTACACTGAAGCTTTCTTT
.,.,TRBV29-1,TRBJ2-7,CSVGGGLYEQYF,TGCAGCGTTGGGGGAGGTCTCTACGAGCAGTACTTC
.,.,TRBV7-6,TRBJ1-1,CASLAGLNTEAFF,TGTGCTAGCCTCGCGGGGTTGAACACTGAAGCTTTCTTT
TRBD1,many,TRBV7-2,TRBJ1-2,CASSLDPRTGRGYTF,TGTGCCAGCAGCTTAGACCCCCGGACAGGGCGCGGCTACACCTTC
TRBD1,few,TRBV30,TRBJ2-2,CAWLHPRVTGVNGGELFF,TGTGCCTGGCTTCACCCACGGGTGACAGGGGTTAACGGCGGGGAGCTGTTTTTT
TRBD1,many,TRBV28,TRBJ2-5,CASSLWPGQGQETQYF,TGTGCCAGCAGTTTATGGCCGGGACAGGGACAAGAGACCCAGTACTTC
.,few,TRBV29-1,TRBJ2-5,CSVTWQETQYF,TGCAGCGTTACGTGGCAAGAGACCCAGTACTTC
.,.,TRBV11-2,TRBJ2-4,CASSGGSWMGLYF,TGTGCCAGCAGCGGTGGGAGTTGGATGGGACTGTACTTC
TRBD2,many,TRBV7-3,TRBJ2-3,CASSPTAPGGLSDTQYF,TGTGCCAGCAGCCCCACTGCTCCGGGGGGGCTTTCAGATACGCAGTATTTT
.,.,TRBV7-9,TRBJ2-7,CASSTSSASYEQYF,TGTGCCAGCAGCACTTCTAGTGCGTCCTACGAGCAGTACTTC
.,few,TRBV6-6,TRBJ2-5,CASSYSITGDRDSSQETQYF,TGTGCCAGCAGTTACTCTATAACAGGAGACCGGGACTCGTCACAAGAGACCCAGTACTTC
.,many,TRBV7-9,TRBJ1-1,CASRQENTEAFF,TGTGCCAGTCGACAGGAGAACACTGAAGCTTTCTTT
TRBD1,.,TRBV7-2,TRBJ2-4,CASSMGQGRAKNSQYF,TGTGCCAGCAGCATGGGACAGGGGAGAGCCAAAAACAGTCAGTACTTC
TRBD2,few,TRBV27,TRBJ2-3,CASSLEAGGRTDTQYF,TGTGCCAGCAGTTTAGAGGCGGGAGGTCGCACAGATACGCAGTATTTT
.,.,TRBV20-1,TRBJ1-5,CSATMGGSSNQPQHF,TGCAGTGCCACCATGGGGGGGTCCAGCAATCAGCCCCAGCATTTT
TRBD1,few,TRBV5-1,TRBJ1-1,CASSPRGTGGRTEAFF,TGCGCCAGCAGCCCGCGGGGGACAGGGGGCCGCACTGAAGCTTTCTTT
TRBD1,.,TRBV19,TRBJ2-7,CASSKRGQPYEQYF,TGTGCCAGTAGTAAACGGGGACAGCCCTACGAGCAGTACTTC
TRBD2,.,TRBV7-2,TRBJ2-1,CDSSLALAGGSFF,TGTGACAGCAGCTTAGCCCTAGCGGGAGGCTCGTTCTTC
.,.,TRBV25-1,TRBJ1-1,CASTRAGTGTEAFF,TGTGCCAGCACCCGAGCGGGGACGGGCACTGAAGCTTTCTTT
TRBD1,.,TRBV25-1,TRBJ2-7,CASTFGQGAWYEQYF,TGTGCCAGCACTTTTGGACAGGGGGCGTGGTACGAGCAGTACTTC
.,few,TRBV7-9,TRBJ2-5,CASIPDRTADYQYF,TGTGCCAGCATCCCCGACCGGACAGCCGACTACCAGTACTTC
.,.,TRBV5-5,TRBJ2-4,CASSSLWGPDIQYF,TGTGCCAGCAGTTCCCTTTGGGGGCCGGACATTCAGTACTTC
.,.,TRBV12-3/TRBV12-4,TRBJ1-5,CASRKGHNSNQPQHF,TGTGCCAGCAGAAAGGGACACAATAGCAATCAGCCCCAGCATTTT
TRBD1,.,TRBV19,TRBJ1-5,CASRQHDRGNQPQHF,TGTGCCAGTAGGCAACACGACAGGGGCAATCAGCCCCAGCATTTT
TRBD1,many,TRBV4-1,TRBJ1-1,CASSQDGTVNTEAFF,TGCGCCAGCAGCCAAGACGGGACAGTGAACACTGAAGCTTTCTTT
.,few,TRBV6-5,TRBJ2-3,CASSRDPYTQYF,TGTGCCAGCAGTCGAGACCCTTATACGCAGTATTTT
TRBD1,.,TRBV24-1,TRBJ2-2,CATSGLGQGTGELFF,TGTGCCACCAGTGGCCTCGGACAGGGGACCGGGGAGCTGTTTTTT
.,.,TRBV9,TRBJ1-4,CASSVETSTNEKLFF,TGTGCCAGCAGCGTAGAGACCTCAACTAATGAAAAACTGTTTTTT
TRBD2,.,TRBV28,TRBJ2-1,CASSSLRTSGRHQFF,TGTGCCAGCAGTTCCCTAAGGACTAGCGGGAGGCACCAGTTCTTC
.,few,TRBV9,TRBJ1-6,CASSARGSSYNSPLHF,TGTGCCAGCAGCGCTCGGGGTAGCTCCTATAATTCACCCCTCCACTTT
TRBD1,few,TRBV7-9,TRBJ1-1,CASRSPGQFSTEAFF,TGTGCCAGCAGATCCCCGGGACAGTTTTCCACTGAAGCTTTCTTT
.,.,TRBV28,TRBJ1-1,CAISAFQDEAFF,TGTGCCATTTCCGCGTTCCAGGATGAAGCTTTCTTT
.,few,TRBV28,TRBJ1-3,CASSRRNSGNTIYF,TGTGCCAGCAGCCGCAGGAACTCTGGAAACACCATATATTTT
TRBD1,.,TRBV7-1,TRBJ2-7,CASSPRQGFSYEQYF,TGTGCCAGCAGCCCGCGACAGGGATTCTCCTACGAGCAGTACTTC
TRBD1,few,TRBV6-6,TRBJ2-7,CASSYMGQGARNEQYF,TGTGCCAGCAGTTACATGGGACAGGGGGCAAGGAACGAGCAGTACTTC
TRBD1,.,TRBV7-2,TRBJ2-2,CASSWTSGQGFSGELFF,TGTGCCAGCAGCTGGACATCGGGACAGGGGTTCTCCGGGGAGCTGTTTTTT
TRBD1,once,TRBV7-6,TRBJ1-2,CASSPGTEDGYTF,TGTGCCAGCAGTCCTGGGACAGAGGATGGCTACACCTTC
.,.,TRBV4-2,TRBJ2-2,CASQTGGRGNTGELFF,TGTGCCAGTCAAACAGGGGGGAGGGGAAACACCGGGGAGCTGTTTTTT
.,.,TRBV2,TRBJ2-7,CASSEANGGEQYF,TGTGCCAGCAGTGAAGCGAACGGCGGGGAGCAGTACTTC